This section outlines one TCR beta chain sequence together with its context. A far larger clone is only one base removed, so a read error is likely. Researchers made TCR beta libraries by using iRepertoire HTBI primers and running Arm-PCR on CDR3 regions. TCRdb re-derived calls from the multiplex PCR reads in MiXCR, one entry per CDR3 protein. This table has about 200,000 distinct CDR3 sequences, roughly 19% appearing once. The CDR3 is 17 residues long. Germline V lookup: CDR1 MNHEY, CDR2 SMNVEV (reference sequence). V dropped 5 bases and J dropped 3; count of bases not matched to a gene: 15. This specimen belongs to a study of regulatory T cells in long-lasting Graves disease. Time point given: newly diagnosed GD, antithyroid drugs for less than 3 months. PBMCs provided the RNA from which the TCR library was made. The sample also formed part of further work on T cells in Graves' hyperthyroidism and ophthalmopathy. That source reports: Calling Graves' hyperthyroidism stable meant ophthalmopathy did not progress within 18 months.

This specimen was peripheral blood mononuclear cells (PBMCs), taken at new diagnosis, from a patient treated with antithyroid drugs. The sequence was collected from a woman in her 30s with Graves disease. The rearrangement uses TRBV27 and TRBJ2-5, with 7 positions matching TRBD1. The CDR3 DNA sequence: TGTGCCAGCAGTGATTTGCACCCGGTCGGGACAGAAGAGACCCAGTACTTC. Translated, it gives CASSDLHPVGTEETQYF.